These T cell receptor beta chains were read from a single sample in a study of shared clonotypes between healthy human individuals. Libraries were prepared by immunoSEQ multiplex PCR; TCRdb keeps only in-frame clonotypes and omits some of them. The sample includes about 2.5 million clones, about 90% of them seen just once. What was sequenced was naive CD4+ T cells from PBMCs. The receptor set was obtained from a man younger than 30 in good health. Some clones in this sample may be carry-over from other donors' samples. CDR3s include the opening cysteine and the closing phenylalanine or tryptophan.

J: TRBJ1-6
V: TRBV4-1
length: 17
CDR3: CASSQEYLTGDNSPLHF

J: TRBJ1-1
V: TRBV6-6
length: 14
CDR3: CASRYQGVISEAFF

J: TRBJ2-7
V: TRBV28
length: 14
CDR3: CASSLWGGRYEQYF

J: TRBJ2-6
V: TRBV5-1
length: 15
CDR3: CASSPDTAWANVLTF

J: TRBJ1-1
V: TRBV4-1
length: 15
CDR3: CASSLGQHMNTEAFF

J: TRBJ2-7
V: TRBV7-9
length: 14
CDR3: CASSFLGGSYEQYF

J: TRBJ2-6
V: TRBV9
length: 13
CDR3: CASSPAGANVLTF

J: TRBJ2-7
V: TRBV19
length: 13
CDR3: CASSHPRNYEQYF

J: TRBJ2-2
V: TRBV2
length: 19
CDR3: CASSDFPFRGEGRGGELFF

J: TRBJ2-1
V: TRBV5-1
length: 15
CDR3: CASSWTDSSYNEQFF

J: TRBJ2-7
V: TRBV11-2
length: 15
CDR3: CASSPPLAGGHGQYF

J: TRBJ1-3
V: TRBV5-1
length: 15
CDR3: CASSAGPNSGNTIYF

J: TRBJ1-5
V: TRBV19
length: 15
CDR3: CASSIVGLGNQPQHF

J: TRBJ1-5
V: TRBV18
length: 16
CDR3: CASSFRDRGKNQPQHF

J: TRBJ2-1
V: TRBV7-3
length: 15
CDR3: CASSNGQGGYNEQFF

J: TRBJ2-3
V: TRBV27
length: 14
CDR3: CASSLSSSTDTQYF

J: TRBJ2-5
V: TRBV7-3
length: 14
CDR3: CASRPGPTPETQYF

J: TRBJ2-1
V: TRBV6-1
length: 13
CDR3: CASSEAGYNEQFF

J: TRBJ1-5
V: TRBV29-1
length: 13
CDR3: CSATGEGNQPQHF

J: TRBJ2-6
V: TRBV28
length: 18
CDR3: CASSFQRGRNSGANVLTF

J: TRBJ1-3
V: TRBV9
length: 13
CDR3: CASETGSGNTIYF

J: TRBJ1-4
V: TRBV5-1
length: 15
CDR3: CASSVTGGIYEKLFF

J: TRBJ2-7
V: TRBV5-1
length: 13
CDR3: CASSLPPRGEQYF

J: TRBJ2-5
V: TRBV19
length: 13
CDR3: CASSIGRAETQYF

J: TRBJ2-7
V: TRBV7-3
length: 17
CDR3: CASSSTPRRTYLYEQYF

J: TRBJ2-4
V: TRBV29-1
length: 15
CDR3: CSARPGGKTKNIQYF

J: TRBJ2-1
V: TRBV21-1
length: 18
CDR3: CASSKKTGLAKSYNEQFF

J: TRBJ2-7
V: TRBV5-4
length: 16
CDR3: CASSKTGGIGPYEQYF

J: TRBJ2-7
V: TRBV10-3
length: 13
CDR3: CAITGGSSYEQYF

J: TRBJ2-7
V: TRBV7-9
length: 18
CDR3: CASSLARGLAVISYEQYF

J: TRBJ2-7
V: TRBV6-5
length: 14
CDR3: CASSYGGSLDEQYF

J: TRBJ2-3
V: TRBV2
length: 17
CDR3: CASSRTSGRGWTDTQYF

J: TRBJ2-5
V: TRBV7-3
length: 16
CDR3: CASSLIGGASRETQYF

J: TRBJ2-5
V: TRBV10-3
length: 12
CDR3: CAISDREETQYF

J: TRBJ2-1
V: TRBV4-3
length: 17
CDR3: CASSQDPGEVTYNEQFF

J: TRBJ1-1
V: TRBV7-2
length: 16
CDR3: CASSLVPPRGPTEAFF

J: TRBJ2-2
V: TRBV10-3
length: 13
CDR3: CAISGTNTGELFF

J: TRBJ2-3
V: TRBV7-3
length: 16
CDR3: CASSLTPDPSTDTQYF

J: TRBJ1-3
V: TRBV6-1
length: 15
CDR3: CASSEAAHSGNTIYF

J: TRBJ2-1
V: TRBV5-3
length: 16
CDR3: CARSLDWGLDNDEQFF

J: TRBJ1-5
V: TRBV18
length: 15
CDR3: CASSPAGMSNQPQHF

J: TRBJ2-2
V: TRBV15
length: 15
CDR3: CATSSRQDNTGELFF

J: TRBJ2-1
V: TRBV11-2
length: 15
CDR3: CASSFGGRTYNEQFF

J: TRBJ2-1
V: TRBV7-9
length: 15
CDR3: CASSLVRQGYNEQFF